One sample yielded the 27 T cell receptor beta chains listed below, sequenced in a study of T cell clonality in common variable immunodeficiency. TCRdb's table, derived via immunoSEQ multiplex PCR, lists solely in-frame clones and lacks some. Reported are about 52,000 clones, none seen only once; the ten largest carry around 2%. Material for sequencing was peripheral blood mononuclear cells. The receptors were sampled from a person aged 18 to 70 in good health.

This clone has a count of ten or more. The CDR3 is cut off 3 residues early in the read; its end comes from the germline J gene. The V and J genes are TRBV5-6 and TRBJ2-5, with no clear D. Trimming took off 0 bases at V and 4 bases at J, with 7 bases between the two ends. This CDR3 contains 13 residues. Looked up from germline, CDR1 is SGHDT and CDR2 is YYEEEE. Incomplete CDR3 DNA: TGTGCCAGCAGCTTGGAAGGGTCAGAGACC. It is translated as CASSLEGSET. The whole CDR3 sequence reads CASSLEGSETQYF.

This clone was seen ten or more times. The observed sequence ends 3 residues before the CDR3 terminus, with the missing tail filled in from the germline J gene. This chain links TRBV7-2 with TRBJ1-2; possibly TRBD1 for D (6 bases). Germline V gives CDR1 SGHTA, CDR2 FQGNSA. The CDR3 has 14 residues. V lost 3 bases and J lost 3, with 11 bases in between. The part of the CDR3 DNA that was read is TGTGCCAGCAGCTTCGCAGGGGCTGACTATGGC. This translates into CASSFAGADYG. In full, the CDR3 is CASSFAGADYGYTF. Together with reference TRBV7-2 and TRBJ1-2, the CDR3 gives the full variable domain: GAGVSQSPSNKVTEKGKDVELRCDPISGHTALYWYRQSLGQGLEFLIYFQGNSAPDKSGLPSDRFSAERTGGSVSTLTIQRTQQEDSAVYLCASSFAGADYGYTFGSGTRLTVV.

This clone has only a few counts. The read halts 3 residues ahead of the CDR3 end, with the missing end drawn from the germline J gene. The chain joins TRBV6-2 or TRBV6-3 to TRBJ1-2; D not certain. This CDR3 comprises 15 residues. Germline V gene sequence: CDR1 MNHEY, CDR2 SVGEGT. CDR3 region: CASSYGAAVTDTYTF. The CDR3 DNA, read in part, is TGTGCCAGCAGTTACGGAGCGGCGGTCACAGATACC.

This clone was observed many times. The read falls 3 residues short of the CDR3 end, and the missing part is taken from the germline J gene. The gene calls are TRBV2 and TRBJ2-1, with 7 nucleotides matching TRBD1. Germline V CDR1 and CDR2: SNHLY, FYNNEI. CDR3 length: 14 residues. The J segment lost 3 bases and the V segment lost 6 bases, leaving 5 bases of the junction unmatched. The chain's CDR3 is CASRTGFGYNEQFF. CDR3 DNA, as far as it was read: TGTGCCAGCAGGACAGGGTTCGGCTACAATGAG.

This clone was recorded a few times. At one boundary the junction diverges from the germline segment, which might be a read error. The CDR3 is cut off 3 residues early in the read; its end comes from the germline J gene. The identical CDR3 is also encoded by other nucleotide sequences in the sample. The chain employs TRBV7-9 and TRBJ1-3; maybe TRBD1 (6 bases). The CDR3 spans 15 residues. CDR1 and CDR2 from the germline V gene are SEHNR and FQNEAQ (reference sequence). CDR3 bases read: TGTGCCAGCAGCATCACAGGGTCCTCTGGAAACACA. This translates into CASSITGSSGNT. Given in full, the CDR3 is CASSITGSSGNTIYF.

This clone was seen repeatedly, ten times or more. The read ends 3 residues early relative to the CDR3; the germline J gene fills the gap. The V call is TRBV2, the J call TRBJ2-1; 7 positions agree with TRBD2. J gave up 6 bases and V 6 bases, and 11 bases lay outside the gene matches. The length of the CDR3 is 15 residues. The germline V gene encodes CDR1 SNHLY and CDR2 FYNNEI. CDR3 DNA, as far as it was read: TGTGCCAGCAGGAAAGAGCGGGAAACATTCAATGAG. Protein product: CASRKERETFNE. The complete CDR3 protein is CASRKERETFNEQFF.

In this sample, this clone turned up many times. Here the CDR3 reads CASSLGGRVSYEQYF. CDR3 bases read: TGTGCCAGCAGTTTAGGGGGCAGGGTGTCCTACGAG. The chain combines TRBV12-3 or TRBV12-4 with TRBJ2-7; perhaps TRBD1 as D (5 bases). From the germline J gene comes the end of the CDR3, since the read stops 3 residues before it. Trimming stripped 1 base from V and 1 base from J, with 11 bases between. The CDR3 totals 15 residues.

This clone was seen many times. The CDR3 goes on 3 residues after the read ends, and that part is filled in from the germline J gene. V usage is TRBV12-3 or TRBV12-4 and J usage is TRBJ2-5; 14 nucleotides line up with TRBD2. The CDR3 is 15 residues long. The V segment lost 5 bases and the J segment 4 bases; nucleotides outside the gene matches: 3. CDR3 bases read: TGTGCCAGCAGTGACGGACTAGCGGGGGGAGAGACC. It specifies CASSDGLAGGET. The whole CDR3 region reads CASSDGLAGGETQYF.

This clone was counted ten times or more. With the read ending 3 residues before the CDR3 end, the germline J gene is used to fill in that end. This rearrangement joins TRBV19 to TRBJ2-5, with D possibly matching TRBD2 (5 bases). Germline V lookup: CDR1 LNHDA, CDR2 SQIVND (reference sequence). Deletions cut 4 bases from V and 5 bases from J, with 17 bases between. The CDR3 covers 15 residues. The sequenced CDR3 bases are TGTGCCAGTAGTAGATTTTTCGGGGAGTGGGAGACC. Translation: CASSRFFGEWET. The entire CDR3 sequence reads CASSRFFGEWETQYF. Supplemented by reference TRBV19 and TRBJ2-5, the full variable domain reads DGGITQSPKYLFRKEGQNVTLSCEQNLNHDAMYWYRQDPGQGLRLIYYSQIVNDFQKGDIAEGYSVSREKKESFPLTVTSAQKNPTAFYLCASSRFFGEWETQYFGPGTRLLVL.

This clone has at least ten counts. Coverage ceases 3 residues before the CDR3 finishes, and the germline J gene fills in the end. The V and J genes are TRBV20-1 and TRBJ1-1, with 9 bases fitting TRBD1. Trimming cost V 7 bases and J 1 base; bases outside gene matches: 4. Germline CDR1 DFQATT, CDR2 SNEGSKA (reference sequence). The CDR3 runs to 13 residues. The covered CDR3 bases are TGCAGTGGAGCGACAGGGGGGAACACTGAA. Translation: CSGATGGNTE. From start to end, the CDR3 is CSGATGGNTEAFF.

This clone was counted only a few times. From the germline J gene comes the end of the CDR3, since the read stops 3 residues before it. The chain combines TRBV11-3 with TRBJ2-7, with 10 bases matching TRBD1. The J segment lost 5 bases and the V segment lost 5 bases, leaving 9 bases of the junction unmatched. From germline, CDR1 is SGHNT and CDR2 YENEEA. The CDR3 contains 15 residues. Partial CDR3 DNA: TGTGCCAGCAGCCCCCGGACAGGGGGAAGAAACGAG. This translates into CASSPRTGGRNE. In full, the CDR3 is CASSPRTGGRNEQYF.

Ten or more counts support this clone. The read falls 3 residues short of the CDR3 end, and the missing part is taken from the germline J gene. The rearrangement links TRBV7-2 to TRBJ1-2; perhaps TRBD1 as D (6 bases). CDR3 length: 15 residues. Germline CDR1 reads SGHTA; CDR2 reads FQGNSA. With 0 bases removed from V and 5 bases from J, the gap between germline ends came to 13 bases. CDR3 region: CASSLALQGQYGYTF. Incomplete CDR3 DNA: TGTGCCAGCAGCTTAGCTCTACAGGGTCAATATGGC.

In this sample, this clone turned up many times. The read terminates 3 residues before the CDR3 end, so the remaining end is supplied by the germline J gene. The chain employs TRBV20-1 and TRBJ1-1, with 9 positions matching TRBD1. Per germline, CDR1 DFQATT and CDR2 SNEGSKA (reference sequence). The CDR3 runs to 15 residues. The junction had 5 bases not matched to a gene; V was cut back by 0 bases and J by 3 bases. Incomplete CDR3 DNA: TGCAGTGCTAGAGATTGGGACAGGGTGGACACTGAA. Translation: CSARDWDRVDTE. The CDR3 reads in full as CSARDWDRVDTEAFF.

This clone was counted many times. The CDR3 is cut off 3 residues early in the read; its end comes from the germline J gene. The rearrangement uses TRBV10-3 and TRBJ2-2; D ambiguous. The CDR3 has 12 amino acids. The V gene's germline CDR1 is ENHRY and CDR2 SYGVKD. V lost 5 bases to trimming and J lost 7 bases, with 8 bases between them. The CDR3 loop reads CAISPPGGELFF. CDR3 bases read: TGTGCCATCAGTCCCCCCGGCGGGGAG.

This clone was seen repeatedly, ten times or more. The CDR3 end is not reached by the read, which stops 3 residues before it; the germline J gene fills it in. The chain employs TRBV7-3 and TRBJ2-1; perhaps TRBD1 as D (5 bases). The CDR3 extends over 15 amino acids. Germline CDR1 SGHTA, CDR2 FQGTGA. V was cut by 3 bases and J by 1 base, with 10 bases left in between. Partial CDR3 DNA: TGTGCCAGCAGCTTGGACATCGGATCCTACAATGAG. This gives the protein CASSLDIGSYNE. The CDR3 as a whole reads CASSLDIGSYNEQFF. Using reference TRBV7-3 and TRBJ2-1 for the parts outside the CDR3, the full variable domain is GAGVSQTPSNKVTEKGKYVELRCDPISGHTALYWYRQSLGQGPEFLIYFQGTGAADDSGLPNDRFFAVRPEGSVSTLKIQRTERGDSAVYLCASSLDIGSYNEQFFGPGTRLTVL.

This clone was seen ten or more times. With the read ending 3 residues before the CDR3 end, the germline J gene is used to fill in that end. This chain connects TRBV19 to TRBJ2-2, with D unclear. This CDR3 region has 13 residues. Germline V gives CDR1 LNHDA, CDR2 SQIVND (reference sequence). Trimming removed 6 bases at V and 4 bases at J, with 9 bases between. CDR3: CASRIRATGELFF. The covered CDR3 bases are TGTGCCAGTAGAATAAGGGCCACCGGGGAG.

This clone was seen many times. At one of its ends the junction is not consistent with the germline gene, which may arise from a read error. The read gets to within 3 residues of the CDR3 end, and the germline J gene fills in the rest. The rearrangement joins TRBV4-2 to TRBJ1-2; TRBD1 agrees at 7 bases. The CDR3 is 17 amino acids. The germline V gene has CDR1 LGHNA and CDR2 YNFKEQ. The CDR3 sequence is CASSQDPGGRVAYGYTF. CDR3 DNA (partial): TGCGCCAGCAGCCAAGATCCAGGGGGGAGGGTGGCCTATGGC.

This clone was observed many times. The read gets to within 3 residues of the CDR3 end, and the germline J gene fills in the rest. This chain uses TRBV7-3 with TRBJ2-3; TRBD2 matches 7 bases. Germline V gene lookup returns CDR1 SGHTA and CDR2 FQGTGA. There are 15 residues in the CDR3. V lost 5 bases and J lost 4; bases outside the gene matches: 9. The CDR3 spells CASSPIAGVPDTQYF. The DNA read from the CDR3 is TGTGCCAGCAGCCCAATAGCGGGTGTCCCAGATACG.

Turning to this clone: Sequencing ends 3 residues short of the CDR3 end; the germline J gene provides the rest. This chain links TRBV11-2 with TRBJ2-7, with D unresolved. Germline V gene data show CDR1 as SGHAT and CDR2 as FQNNGV. V gave up 5 bases and J gave up 2 bases, with 13 bases separating them. This CDR3 has 14 amino acids. Partial CDR3 DNA: TGTGCCAGCAGCCCCCCGACACAGACCTACGAG. It yields the protein CASSPPTQTYE. In full, the CDR3 reads CASSPPTQTYEQYF.

This clone was counted at least ten times. Sequencing ends 3 residues short of the CDR3 end; the germline J gene provides the rest. The J gene is TRBJ2-7, the V gene TRBV7-2; D may be TRBD1 (6 bases). The CDR3 has 14 amino acids. From germline, CDR1 is SGHTA and CDR2 FQGNSA. V shed 2 bases and J shed 2 bases, with 10 bases lying between them. CDR3 protein: CASSLYGTTYEQYF. CDR3 DNA (partial): TGTGCCAGCAGCTTATACGGGACAACCTACGAG.

Comment on this clone: Read coverage stops 3 residues before the CDR3 terminus; the germline J gene supplies the remainder. V is TRBV19 and J is TRBJ2-1; the D gene is possibly TRBD2 (5 bases). In germline, CDR1 is LNHDA, CDR2 SQIVND (reference sequence). The CDR3 covers 16 residues. V was shortened by 3 bases and J by 4 bases, with 16 bases between the two germline ends. The CDR3 sequence: CASSIHPAEVYNEQFF. CDR3 bases read: TGTGCCAGTAGTATCCATCCGGCGGAGGTATACAATGAG.

This clone has ten or more counts. Read coverage stops 3 residues before the CDR3 terminus; the germline J gene supplies the remainder. The chain is built from TRBV20-1 and TRBJ2-4, with TRBD1 as a possible D gene (5 bases). This CDR3 spans 14 amino acids. Germline values: CDR1 DFQATT, CDR2 SNEGSKA (reference sequence). CDR3 loop: CSASGRADRETQYF. The DNA read from the CDR3 is TGCAGTGCTAGCGGCAGGGCGGACCGAGAGACT.

A remark on this clone: The read stops 3 residues short of the end of the CDR3; the missing end is completed from the germline J gene. The rearrangement links TRBV7-2 to TRBJ1-5; D gene ambiguous. This CDR3 comprises 15 residues. Deletions cut 1 base from V and 3 bases from J, with 10 bases between. CDR1 and CDR2 (germline): SGHTA, FQGNSA. The CDR3 sequence: CASSLGSQTNQPQHF. The part of the CDR3 DNA that was read is TGTGCCAGCAGCTTAGGGTCACAGACCAATCAGCCC.

In this sample, this clone turned up many times. The CDR3 bases that were read are TGCGCCAGCAGCCCTGACCTTTCCGGAGGGGGTGGC. Translating gives CASSPDLSGGGG. The whole CDR3 sequence is CASSPDLSGGGGYTF. The chain links TRBV5-1 to TRBJ1-2, with a tentative D call TRBD1 (6 bases). The read ends 3 residues before the CDR3 terminus; that terminus is restored from the germline J gene. The CDR3 is made up of 15 amino acids. CDR1 and CDR2 (germline): SGHRS, YFSETQ. V was cut by 4 bases and J by 7 bases, with 20 bases left in between.

In this sample, this clone turned up many times. The CDR3 bases that were read are TGTGCCAGCTCAAACAGGTACCGTGACACTGAA. As protein: CASSNRYRDTE. Given in full, the CDR3 is CASSNRYRDTEAFF. The rearrangement links TRBV18 to TRBJ1-1; D is perhaps TRBD1 (5 bases). The read terminates 3 residues before the CDR3 end, so the remaining end is supplied by the germline J gene. V lost 5 bases and J lost 3, with 13 bases in between. This CDR3 has 14 residues. Germline V lookup: CDR1 KGHSH, CDR2 LQKENI.

This clone has at least ten counts. Coverage ceases 3 residues before the CDR3 finishes, and the germline J gene fills in the end. The V and J genes are TRBV18 and TRBJ1-5; 8 bases map to TRBD1. This CDR3 contains 16 residues. CDR1 is KGHSH, CDR2 LQKENI, per germline. J lost 4 bases, V lost 1 base, and 6 bases had no gene match. The CDR3 DNA, read in part, is TGTGCCAGCTCACCACTGCAGGGGGCTCCGAATCAGCCC. The encoded protein is CASSPLQGAPNQP. The whole CDR3 reads CASSPLQGAPNQPQHF. Based on the CDR3 plus reference TRBV18 and TRBJ1-5, the full variable domain is NAGVMQNPRHLVRRRGQEARLRCSPMKGHSHVYWYRQLPEEGLKFMVYLQKENIIDESGMPKERFSAEFPKEGPSILRIQQVVRGDSAAYFCASSPLQGAPNQPQHFGDGTRLSIL.

As concerns this clone: At one boundary the junction diverges from the germline segment, which might be a read error. The read falls 3 residues short of the CDR3 end, and the missing part is taken from the germline J gene. The chain is built from TRBV11-2 and TRBJ1-1; D is undetermined. The CDR3 extends over 14 amino acids. The germline V gene encodes CDR1 SGHAT and CDR2 FQNNGV. The CDR3 sequence: CTSSYSRGGTEAFF. The sequenced part of the CDR3 DNA is TGTACCAGCAGCTACTCTCGAGGCGGCACTGAA.